The subject of this entry is one T cell receptor beta chain. This sample was taken from a study of CD8 T cells in Susac syndrome. TEMRA cells were FACS-enriched and CD8+ and CD4+ T cells negatively isolated. The V gene lost 3 bases and the J gene lost 4 bases, with 7 bases spanning the gap. The length of the CDR3 is 13 residues. Random hexamers primed reverse transcription of about 0.5 to 1 ug RNA. A single record per CDR3 protein comes from TCRdb applying MiXCR to the immunoSEQ multiplex PCR reads. The table shows around 140,000 distinct CDR3 sequences, with 95% occurring only once. This sequence originates from a human donor with Susac syndrome. Input material: CD4+ T cells from PBMCs. J is TRBJ2-1 and V is TRBV12-3 or TRBV12-4; D gene uncertain. CDR3 DNA sequence: TGTGCCAGCAGTTTCGGCGGTTACAATGAGCAGTTCTTC. Protein product: CASSFGGYNEQFF.